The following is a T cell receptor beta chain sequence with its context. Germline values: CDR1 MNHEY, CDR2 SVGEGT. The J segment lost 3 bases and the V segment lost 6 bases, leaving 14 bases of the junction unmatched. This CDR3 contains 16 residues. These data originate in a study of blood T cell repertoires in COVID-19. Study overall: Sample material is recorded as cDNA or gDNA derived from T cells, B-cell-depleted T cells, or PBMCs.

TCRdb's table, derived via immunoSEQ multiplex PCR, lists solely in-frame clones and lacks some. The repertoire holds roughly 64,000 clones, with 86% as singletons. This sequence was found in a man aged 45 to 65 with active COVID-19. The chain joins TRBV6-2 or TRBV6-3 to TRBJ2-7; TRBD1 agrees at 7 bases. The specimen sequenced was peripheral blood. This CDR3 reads CASSRHKTGFLYEQYF. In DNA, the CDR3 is TGTGCCAGCAGCCGTCATAAGACAGGGTTCCTCTACGAGCAGTACTTC.